What follows are 22 T cell receptor beta chains derived from one specimen sequenced in a study of vaccination and CD4 T cells after COVID-19. Which antigens these TCRs recognize remains unknown. The Oncomine TCR Beta short-read assay sequenced DNA from cultured CD4+ T cells. TCRdb recomputed calls from the PCR reads with MiXCR, one row per CDR3 protein. The table includes about 11,000 distinct CDR3 sequences, roughly 31% detected once. Treatment reported: roughly nine-day PBMC culture with coronavirus spike peptide pools or control peptides (ViraFEST assay). Sequenced: CD4+ T cells from blood, cultured in vitro. The receptor source for this set is a human donor who had recovered from COVID-19.

This clonotype was detected a few times. This chain links TRBV20-1 with TRBJ2-2; 14 nucleotides line up with TRBD2. Losses at the gene ends were 5 bases for V and 5 bases for J; bases not matched to a gene: 4. CDR3 length: 15 amino acids. Per germline, CDR1 DFQATT and CDR2 SNEGSKA (reference sequence). CDR3 region: CSAGTSGRGTGELFF. The CDR3 bases are TGCAGTGCTGGGACTAGCGGGAGAGGTACCGGGGAGCTGTTTTTT.

This clonotype was counted a few times. The chain employs TRBV6-1 and TRBJ1-1, with 9 bases matching TRBD1. The CDR3 length is 14 residues. The germline V gene encodes CDR1 MNHNS and CDR2 SASEGT. The ends lost 7 bases at V and 1 base at J; junction bases unmatched: 4. CDR3 nucleotide sequence: TGTGCCAGCACCCGACAGGGGGGGAACACTGAAGCTTTCTTT. This gives the protein CASTRQGGNTEAFF.

The rearrangement uses TRBV11-3 and TRBJ2-1; 7 bases match TRBD2. The CDR3 length is 14 residues. V was clipped by 3 bases and J by 6 bases; unmatched bases: 5. CDR1 and CDR2 (germline): SGHNT, YENEEA. CDR3 bases: TGTGCCAGCAGCTTCCCTCGGGGGGTCAATGAGCAGTTCTTC. Protein sequence: CASSFPRGVNEQFF.

The chain joins TRBV14 to TRBJ2-3, with TRBD2 as a possible D gene (5 bases). This CDR3 contains 15 residues. Germline V CDR1 and CDR2: SGHDN, FVKESK. Trimming took off 4 bases at V and 2 bases at J, with 13 bases between the two ends. CDR3 loop: CASSRQLGATDTQYF. As DNA, the CDR3 is TGTGCCAGCAGCCGCCAATTGGGAGCCACAGATACGCAGTATTTT.

This clonotype was found a few times. The chain combines TRBV20-1 with TRBJ2-5; D unclear. The CDR3 runs 12 residues. From germline, CDR1 is DFQATT and CDR2 SNEGSKA (reference sequence). V was pared by 3 bases and J by 7 bases, with 12 bases between. As DNA, the CDR3 is TGCAGTGCTAGTAACCCCCCCGGGACCCAGTACTTC. Translating gives CSASNPPGTQYF.

This chain joins TRBV6-2 or TRBV6-3 and TRBJ2-7; TRBD2 might be the D (5 bases). The CDR3 is 13 residues long. Germline V gives CDR1 MNHEY, CDR2 SVGEGT. V was clipped by 5 bases and J by 3 bases, with 11 bases between them. CDR3 coding DNA: TGTGCCAGCAGTGGTACTCGGGGCTACGAGCAGTACTTC. Amino acid sequence: CASSGTRGYEQYF.

This clonotype is medium-sized by share. The V gene is TRBV7-2, the J gene TRBJ1-2; D perhaps matches TRBD1 (6 bases). Germline V lookup: CDR1 SGHTA, CDR2 FQGNSA. V was clipped by 1 base and J by 5 bases, with 8 bases between them. The CDR3 spans 13 residues. CDR3 in amino acids: CASSLGTGYGYTF. In nucleotides, the CDR3 is TGTGCCAGCAGCTTAGGTACAGGGTATGGCTACACCTTC.

This clonotype came up once. The chain has TRBV7-9 and TRBJ2-1; TRBD2 matches 9 bases. The germline V gene encodes CDR1 SEHNR and CDR2 FQNEAQ (reference sequence). The V and J ends lost 6 bases and 0 bases, in that order; junction bases with no gene match: 15. The CDR3 has 19 amino acids. CDR3 region: CASSFTSLAGTYSYNEQFF. CDR3 in DNA: TGTGCCAGCAGTTTTACAAGTCTAGCGGGGACTTACTCCTACAATGAGCAGTTCTTC.

This clonotype was counted only a few times. This chain uses TRBV12-3 or TRBV12-4 with TRBJ1-1; no clear D. The CDR3 has 14 amino acids. V was cut by 7 bases and J by 4 bases, with 16 bases left in between. Written as DNA, the CDR3 is TGTGCCAGCATCTCCCGCCCCGAGGCCACTGAAGCTTTCTTT. Translation: CASISRPEATEAFF.

The table lists this clonotype with a few counts. The chain couples TRBV7-2 to TRBJ2-7; D is possibly TRBD1 or TRBD2 (6 bases each). This CDR3 has 13 amino acids. Germline V gene lookup returns CDR1 SGHTA and CDR2 FQGNSA. Deletions cut 6 bases from V and 0 bases from J, with 9 bases between. CDR3 region: CASRGGSSYEQYF. CDR3 in DNA: TGTGCCAGCAGGGGGGGCAGCTCCTACGAGCAGTACTTC. The complete variable domain, with remaining parts taken from reference TRBV7-2 and TRBJ2-7, reads GAGVSQSPSNKVTEKGKDVELRCDPISGHTALYWYRQSLGQGLEFLIYFQGNSAPDKSGLPSDRFSAERTGGSVSTLTIQRTQQEDSAVYLCASRGGSSYEQYFGPGTRLTVT.

This chain connects TRBV5-1 to TRBJ2-5; 8 bases align to TRBD1. The trim removed 5 bases at V and 4 bases at J, leaving 7 bases unmatched. Germline V gene lookup returns CDR1 SGHRS and CDR2 YFSETQ. This CDR3 region has 14 residues. The CDR3 DNA reads as TGCGCCAGCAGACCAGGGGGCCGGGTAGAGACCCAGTACTTC. This translates into CASRPGGRVETQYF.

Only a few counts were recorded for this clonotype. The genes are TRBV6-5 and TRBJ1-5; D unresolved. The CDR3 sequence is 15 residues long. Germline CDR1 is MNHEY and CDR2 is SVGAGI. The V end lost 2 bases, the J end lost 0 bases, and 8 bases lay between the germline ends. CDR3 bases: TGTGCCAGCAGTTACCGACCGAATAGCAATCAGCCCCAGCATTTT. Translated: CASSYRPNSNQPQHF.

This clonotype has a handful of counts. The chain couples TRBV15 to TRBJ2-3; TRBD2 matches 10 bases. Per germline, CDR1 LNHNV and CDR2 YYDKDF (reference sequence). The length of the CDR3 is 16 residues. V lost 5 bases to trimming and J lost 0 bases; unmatched junction nucleotides: 5. The CDR3 reads CATSPLAGVSTDTQYF. The CDR3 nucleotides are TGTGCCACCAGCCCCCTAGCGGGGGTTAGCACAGATACGCAGTATTTT.

CDR3 in DNA: TGTGCCAGTACTTCGCCACCCGGACAGGCCGGCTACACCTTC. Translated: CASTSPPGQAGYTF. This chain connects TRBV19 to TRBJ1-2; TRBD1 matches at 7 bases. Per germline, CDR1 LNHDA and CDR2 SQIVND (reference sequence). The CDR3 runs to 14 residues. V lost 7 bases and J lost 8; bases outside the gene matches: 13.

V gene TRBV20-1 combines with J gene TRBJ2-7; 8 nucleotides match TRBD2. The CDR3 is 15 amino acids. J lost 2 bases, V lost 2 bases, and 8 bases had no gene match. Looked up from germline, CDR1 is DFQATT and CDR2 is SNEGSKA (reference sequence). The CDR3 nucleotides are TGCAGTGCTAGAAATAAGCTAGCGGGCCCCTACGAGCAGTACTTC. As protein: CSARNKLAGPYEQYF.

In its sample, this clonotype was seen a few times. The J gene is TRBJ2-2, the V gene TRBV6-2 or TRBV6-3; 9 nucleotides align to TRBD2. V gave up 4 bases and J gave up 5 bases; unmatched junction bases: 2. This CDR3 is 14 amino acids long. The germline V gene has CDR1 MNHEY and CDR2 SVGEGT. The CDR3 loop is CASSWTSETGELFF. CDR3 nucleotides: TGTGCCAGCAGTTGGACTAGCGAGACCGGGGAGCTGTTTTTT.

A few counts support this clonotype. V is TRBV5-6 and J is TRBJ2-7; D is perhaps TRBD1 (5 bases). The V gene's germline CDR1 is SGHDT and CDR2 YYEEEE. V was clipped by 4 bases and J by 5 bases, with 16 bases between them. This CDR3 is 14 amino acids long. Written as DNA, the CDR3 is TGTGCCAGCAGCGGCAGGGTCCTCCGAGACGAGCAGTACTTC. It encodes CASSGRVLRDEQYF.

The chain combines TRBV28 with TRBJ2-7; D might be TRBD1 (5 bases). Germline V gene data show CDR1 as MDHEN and CDR2 as SYDVKM. This CDR3 spans 13 amino acids. V was pared by 5 bases and J by 1 base, with 9 bases between. The CDR3 reads CASSPRDSYEQYF. The CDR3 bases are TGTGCCAGCAGTCCCAGGGATTCCTACGAGCAGTACTTC.

This clonotype has only a few counts. J is TRBJ1-2 and V is TRBV2, with D tentatively TRBD1 (5 bases). V was cut by 5 bases and J by 8 bases, with 15 bases left in between. Germline assignment: CDR1 SNHLY and CDR2 FYNNEI. The CDR3 has 13 residues. The DNA for the CDR3 is TGTGCCAGCAGTCCAACGGGACTTTCAGGCTACACCTTC. It encodes CASSPTGLSGYTF. The full variable domain, with the rest looked up from reference TRBV2 and TRBJ1-2, is EPEVTQTPSHQVTQMGQEVILRCVPISNHLYFYWYRQILGQKVEFLVSFYNNEISEKSEIFDDQFSVERPDGSNFTLKIRSTKLEDSAMYFCASSPTGLSGYTFGSGTRLTVV.

There are a few counts of this clonotype. V is TRBV6-1 and J is TRBJ2-7; D unresolved. CDR1 is MNHNS and CDR2 is SASEGT in the germline V gene. The CDR3 totals 13 residues. Trimming shortened V by 5 bases and J by 1 base, and 9 bases separated the two germline ends. The CDR3 loop reads CASSPGVSYEQYF. In DNA form, the CDR3 reads TGTGCCAGCAGTCCTGGGGTGTCCTACGAGCAGTACTTC.

This clonotype was counted a few times. CDR3 DNA sequence: TGTGCCAGCAGCCCGGACAGGGGGACAGATACGCAGTATTTT. Its protein is CASSPDRGTDTQYF. This chain connects TRBV7-2 to TRBJ2-3, with 10 bases that match TRBD1. Trimming took 5 bases from V and 3 from J; bases not matched to a gene: 2. Germline V lookup: CDR1 SGHTA, CDR2 FQGNSA. The CDR3 length is 14 residues.

V and J are TRBV6-2 or TRBV6-3 and TRBJ2-1; D uncertain. This CDR3 comprises 12 residues. CDR1 MNHEY and CDR2 SVGEGT come from the germline V gene. The V end was cut by 4 bases, the J end by 10 bases, with 11 bases between. CDR3 coding DNA: TGTGCCAGCAGTTGGACCTGGGGAGAGCAGTTCTTC. Its translation: CASSWTWGEQFF.